This is a list of T cell receptor beta chains from one sample in a study of blood T cell repertoires in COVID-19. Using immunoSEQ multiplex PCR, the repertoire was profiled, and TCRdb retains in-frame clones only, with some absent. This table holds some 200,000 clones, about 76% found once. The sample consisted of PBMCs or T cells enriched from blood (not recorded which). These receptors were obtained from a woman in her fifties or sixties with acute COVID-19. Each CDR3 is given with its conserved first and last residue. The D gene is left open where the match is weak. Some rows have no size entry. The others give once, few or many, or a class for an expanded clone.

.	TRBV19	TRBJ1-1	few	TGTGCCAGTAGTATTGGTATTAACGGGGCTTTCTTT	CASSIGINGAFF
.	TRBV5-4	TRBJ2-3	.	TGTGCCAGCAGCTTGCCCGATAGTAGCAGTACGCAGTATTTT	CASSLPDSSSTQYF
.	TRBV18	TRBJ2-5	.	TGTGCCAGCTCACCCCGAGAGGGAGAGACCCAGTACTTC	CASSPREGETQYF
TRBD1	TRBV11-3	TRBJ2-7	.	TGTGCCAGCGGTTCAGGGGGACATTACGAGCAGTACTTC	CASGSGGHYEQYF
.	TRBV6-8	TRBJ2-3	.	TGTGCCAGCAGCCGGGGTATGGCAGATACGCAGTATTTT	CASSRGMADTQYF
TRBD2	TRBV4-1	TRBJ2-3	.	TGCGCCAGCAGCCAAGTGGGTAGCGGGGGCCACACAGATACGCAGTATTTT	CASSQVGSGGHTDTQYF
TRBD2	TRBV18	TRBJ2-7	.	TGTGCCAGCTCACCAACTAGCGGGGTGACCTACGAGCAGTACTTC	CASSPTSGVTYEQYF
.	TRBV7-9	TRBJ1-5	.	TGTGCCAGCAGCTTAGCTCTGGGACATAATCAGCCCCAGCATTTT	CASSLALGHNQPQHF
TRBD1	TRBV10-3	TRBJ1-5	.	TGTGCCATCAGTGGGACAGGATCGACTAATCAGCCCCAGCATTTT	CAISGTGSTNQPQHF
TRBD1	TRBV10-3	TRBJ1-1	once	TGTGCCATCAGTGGGGGAACAGGGGGCAGGACTGAAGCTTTCTTT	CAISGGTGGRTEAFF
TRBD1	TRBV19	TRBJ1-1	.	TGTGCCAGTAGTCTCAGCCTAGGACAGGGGGCTGAAGCTTTCTTT	CASSLSLGQGAEAFF
.	TRBV5-4	TRBJ1-6	.	TGTGCCAGCAACCCTGGGGGGTTAAAAGGTGATTCACCCCTCCACTTT	CASNPGGLKGDSPLHF